The clone carrying this TCR beta chain was seen repeatedly, ten times or more. The CDR3 has 13 amino acids. Trimming cost V 8 bases and J 5 bases, with 10 bases left between them. Germline lookup yields CDR1 SNHLY and CDR2 FYNNEI. No patient received treatment before thyroid surgery. These data belong to a study of metastatic and nonmetastatic thyroid tumors. For the study at large: Where malignant and benign thyroid patients were concerned, repertoires were compared across blood and tumor or nodule tissue.

Authors' processing steps: Construction of a distant-metastasis classifier for papillary thyroid cancer relied on CDR3 differences across clinicopathological groups. TCRdb recomputed clones from the PCR reads via MiXCR. What appears here as the V and J calls and clone size reflects TCRdb's work, not the paper's. The sample includes roughly 59,000 clones, roughly 17% of them seen just once. The chain couples TRBV2 to TRBJ1-6; D gene ambiguous. The TCR originated in a male donor with papillary thyroid cancer or a benign thyroid nodule (not recorded which). Some clones in this sample may be carry-over from other donors' samples. The source material was blood. CDR3: CASLGSNNSPLHF. Here the CDR3 DNA reads TGTGCCAGCCTTGGATCTAATAATTCACCCCTCCACTTT.